A single sample is the source of the 14 T cell receptor beta chains below, sequenced in a study of T cell responses to AZD1222 COVID-19 vaccine. Profiled with immunoSEQ multiplex PCR; TCRdb holds only in-frame clones, not every one. This sample has fewer than 150,000 clones, with around 93% found just once. This material consisted of peripheral blood, taken 28 days after the second AZD1222 dose. The receptor source for this set is an adult who received the AZD1222 COVID-19 vaccine.

The gene calls are TRBV19 and TRBJ1-5; tentative D call: TRBD1 (5 bases). Germline V gene sequence: CDR1 LNHDA, CDR2 SQIVND (reference sequence). CDR3 size: 14 residues. V lost 7 bases and J 7 bases, leaving 17 bases between the germline ends. The chain's CDR3 is CASTLRGTTQPQHF. The CDR3 coding sequence is TGTGCCAGTACCCTCCGGGGGACTACGCAGCCCCAGCATTTT.

V is TRBV2 and J is TRBJ2-7; perhaps D is TRBD1 or TRBD2 (6 bases each). V was trimmed by 6 bases and J by 7 bases, leaving 16 bases between them. Looked up from germline, CDR1 is SNHLY and CDR2 is FYNNEI. The CDR3 totals 13 residues. The CDR3 DNA reads as TGTGCCAGCAGCCCGGGGGCGATGGGTGAGCAGTACTTC. Its translation: CASSPGAMGEQYF.

The DNA of the CDR3 is TGTGCCAGCAGTTCATTCGGGTTCGGGGAGCAGTACTTC. This gives the protein CASSSFGFGEQYF. The gene calls are TRBV27 and TRBJ2-7; D is undetermined. The V gene lost 4 bases and the J gene lost 7 bases, with 14 bases spanning the gap. The CDR3 length is 13 residues. Germline V gene data show CDR1 as MNHEY and CDR2 as SMNVEV (reference sequence).

The chain has TRBV28 and TRBJ2-7; D is unclear. Germline values: CDR1 MDHEN, CDR2 SYDVKM. V dropped 8 bases and J dropped 6 bases, with 11 bases sitting between them. The CDR3 runs to 11 residues. CDR3 region: CASCSLGEQYF. CDR3 coding DNA: TGTGCCAGCTGCTCCCTTGGCGAGCAGTACTTC.

This clone was counted once. The chain combines TRBV19 with TRBJ1-2; TRBD1 is a possible D gene (5 bases). The CDR3 has 13 residues. Germline-derived CDR1 and CDR2 are LNHDA and SQIVND (reference sequence). Trimming removed 9 bases at V and 4 bases at J, with 15 bases between. The CDR3 loop reads CASVQGVGYGYTF. The CDR3 DNA follows: TGTGCCAGCGTCCAGGGAGTTGGCTATGGCTACACCTTC.

The V and J genes are TRBV12-5 and TRBJ2-3, with a tentative D call TRBD2 (6 bases). Germline V gives CDR1 LGHNT, CDR2 FRNRAP. Deletions cut 4 bases from V and 3 bases from J, with 20 bases between. The CDR3 sequence is 17 residues long. CDR3 DNA: TGTGCTAGTGGTTCGTCTAAGGGACTTTCGCCTACAGATACGCAGTATTTT. Protein product: CASGSSKGLSPTDTQYF.

CDR3 sequence: CASSRSGDTDTQYF. CDR3 nucleotides: TGTGCCAGCAGCCGCTCGGGGGACACAGATACGCAGTATTTT. The chain couples TRBV11-2 to TRBJ2-3; D perhaps matches TRBD2 (6 bases). This CDR3 region has 14 residues. V was shortened by 5 bases and J by 2 bases, with 11 bases between the two germline ends. The germline V gene has CDR1 SGHAT and CDR2 FQNNGV.

This clone was seen just once. The J gene is TRBJ1-6, the V gene TRBV30; 8 positions match TRBD1. The CDR3 has 16 amino acids. V shed 5 bases, J shed 10 bases, and the junction held 16 bases outside the gene matches. Germline CDR1 and CDR2: GTSNPN and SVGIG (reference sequence). The CDR3 reads CAWRTGRGSQNSPLHF. CDR3 sequence (DNA): TGTGCCTGGCGGACAGGGAGAGGCTCCCAAAACTCACCCCTCCACTTT.

The chain joins TRBV19 to TRBJ2-2; D gene ambiguous. This CDR3 spans 16 amino acids. V lost 6 bases and J 5 bases, leaving 19 bases between the germline ends. Germline assignment: CDR1 LNHDA and CDR2 SQIVND (reference sequence). The CDR3 coding sequence is TGTGCCAGTAGAGGTTCGGGCGGAGTACAAACCGGGGAGCTGTTTTTT. This gives the protein CASRGSGGVQTGELFF.

CDR3 nucleotides: TGTGCCACCAGCAGGGGCTGGGTTGAGACCCAGTACTTC. Its translation: CATSRGWVETQYF. This rearrangement joins TRBV15 to TRBJ2-5; D not resolved. This CDR3 has 13 amino acids. The V gene's germline CDR1 is LNHNV and CDR2 YYDKDF (reference sequence). With 3 bases removed from V and 5 bases from J, the gap between germline ends came to 10 bases.

This sequence joins TRBV5-1 and TRBJ1-3; D unclear. Germline V CDR1 and CDR2: SGHRS, YFSETQ. The CDR3 runs 18 residues. Trimming took 1 base from V and 3 from J, leaving 20 bases between them. CDR3 residues: CASSLLPGVSLGGNTIYF. Here the CDR3 DNA reads TGCGCCAGCAGCTTGTTGCCGGGTGTCTCTCTGGGTGGAAACACCATATATTTT.

The sample holds one count of this clone. The rearrangement uses TRBV19 and TRBJ1-4; D may be TRBD1 (5 bases). This CDR3 has 15 amino acids. Germline CDR1 is LNHDA and CDR2 is SQIVND (reference sequence). V was pared by 3 bases and J by 8 bases, with 16 bases between. The CDR3 is CASSISRGEGEKLFF. The CDR3 DNA is TGTGCCAGTAGTATTTCACGAGGGGAAGGAGAAAAACTGTTTTTT.

This chain connects TRBV7-8 to TRBJ1-2; TRBD1 matches at 9 bases. The CDR3 has 18 residues. Germline V gives CDR1 SGHVS, CDR2 FQNEAQ. Trimming cost V 6 bases and J 4 bases; bases outside gene matches: 18. CDR3 region: CASSYKRRQGGLGYGYTF. CDR3 nucleotide sequence: TGTGCCAGCAGTTATAAAAGGAGACAGGGGGGTCTTGGCTATGGCTACACCTTC.

This clone was observed a single time. This chain joins TRBV27 and TRBJ1-6, with TRBD1 as a possible D gene (5 bases). V dropped 8 bases and J dropped 5 bases, with 10 bases sitting between them. This CDR3 region has 13 residues. Germline-derived CDR1 and CDR2 are MNHEY and SMNVEV (reference sequence). The CDR3 bases are TGTGCCAGCCGGACATACCATAATTCACCCCTCCACTTT. Amino acid sequence: CASRTYHNSPLHF.